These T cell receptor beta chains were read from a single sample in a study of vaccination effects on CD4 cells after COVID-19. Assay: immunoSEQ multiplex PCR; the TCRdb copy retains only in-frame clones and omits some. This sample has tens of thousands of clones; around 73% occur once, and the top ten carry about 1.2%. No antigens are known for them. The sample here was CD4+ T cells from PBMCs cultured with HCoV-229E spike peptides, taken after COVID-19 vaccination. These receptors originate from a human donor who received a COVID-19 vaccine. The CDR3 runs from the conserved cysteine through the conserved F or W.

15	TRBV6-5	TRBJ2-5	CASSPDRGPGETQYF
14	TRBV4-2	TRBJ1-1	CASSQGLSYAEAFF
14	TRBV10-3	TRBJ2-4	CAISEGSRQNIQYF
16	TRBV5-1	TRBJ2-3	CASSAGGQGGTDTQYF
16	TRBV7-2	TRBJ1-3	CASSFGTVGNGNTIYF
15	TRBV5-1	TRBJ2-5	CASSLEQGASETQYF
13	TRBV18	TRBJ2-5	CASSPPLGETQYF
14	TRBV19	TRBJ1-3	CASSPGTRGNTIYF
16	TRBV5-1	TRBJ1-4	CASSGGRAEGNEKLFF
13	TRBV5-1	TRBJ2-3	CASSRERQDTQYF
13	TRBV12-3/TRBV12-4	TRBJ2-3	CASSGQGVDTQYF
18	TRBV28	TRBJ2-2	CASSLFDGAGWRTGELFF
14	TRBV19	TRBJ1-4	CASSKGGINEKLFF
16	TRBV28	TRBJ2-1	CASSSSGLAAHNEQFF
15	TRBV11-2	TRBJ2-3	CASSGTSGLTDTQYF
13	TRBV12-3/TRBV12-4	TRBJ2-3	CASSKDYTDTQYF
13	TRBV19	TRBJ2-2	CASRSLNTGELFF
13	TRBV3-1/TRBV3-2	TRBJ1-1	CASSRGMNTEAFF
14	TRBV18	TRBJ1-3	CASSPQGFENTIYF
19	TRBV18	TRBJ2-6	CASSPFGLADNSGANVLTF
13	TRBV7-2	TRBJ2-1	CASSSGAYNEQFF
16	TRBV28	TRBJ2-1	CASSEGVAGAVRGQFF
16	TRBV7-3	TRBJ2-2	CASSSPGTGVPGELFF
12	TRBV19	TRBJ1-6	CASKRLDSPLHF
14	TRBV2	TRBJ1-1	CASSPSTLWAEAFF
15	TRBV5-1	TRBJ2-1	CASGPKRGAVDEQFF
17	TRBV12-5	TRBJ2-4	CASGLVKGGTQGGIQYF
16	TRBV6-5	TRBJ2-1	CASSYGGGIIYNEQFF
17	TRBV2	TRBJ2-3	CASSEAGRQVSTDTQYF